This T cell receptor (beta chain) was captured in a study of spatial heterogeneity in lung cancer. Across the whole study: Raw sequencing reads included, on average, more than 8.5 appearances of each unique TCR and UMI combination. Whole-study findings and limits: Among blood samples, ubiquitous expanded tumor TCRs appeared more at resection than at follow-up.

Sample time point: sample taken at primary tumor resection. Frozen PBMC, nontumor lung or tumor provided whole RNA, which was sequenced unsorted. Samples were donated by 72 untreated early-stage non-small cell lung cancer patients. At least ten counts were recorded for this clonotype. What it recognizes is unknown. Germline V gene data show CDR1 as SQVTM and CDR2 as ANQGSEA. V lost 2 bases, J lost 6 bases, and 8 bases stayed unmatched. There are 15 residues in the CDR3. The study tagged each TCR cDNA molecule with a unique molecular identifier. TCRdb called the 5' RACE reads again in MiXCR, with one record for every CDR3 protein. The repertoire holds 90,000 or so distinct CDR3 sequences, with roughly 8.7% as singletons.

The chain employs TRBV29-1 and TRBJ2-2; 8 positions match TRBD1. This clonotype originated in a male donor with early-stage non-small cell lung cancer. The sequencing here drew on PBMCs, taken at surgery. The CDR3 sequence is CSVECGQGEAGELFF. The CDR3 DNA is TGCAGCGTTGAATGTGGACAGGGTGAAGCCGGGGAGCTGTTTTTT.